The 29 T cell receptor beta chains listed next were all sequenced from one sample in a study of CD8 T cells in Susac syndrome (dated 2019 in TCRdb). Library preparation employed the immunoSEQ multiplex PCR assay. RNA was extracted using the RNeasy kit, and about 0.5 to 1 microgram was reverse transcribed with random hexamers. Clones were called with MiXCR by TCRdb after fastp trimmed the public reads at Q25, and only in-frame beta chains were retained. Rows merge per CDR3 protein into single entries with the most common DNA and genes. The sample profile shows around 220,000 distinct CDR3 sequences; 92% of them were found once. The top ten clones comprise around 0.15% of the sample. Material: CD8+ T cells from PBMCs. The source is a human donor with multiple sclerosis.

V and J are TRBV14 and TRBJ1-2; D is unresolved. Germline-derived CDR1 and CDR2 are SGHDN and FVKESK. This CDR3 has 16 amino acids. V was clipped by 1 base and J by 8 bases, with 20 bases between them. The CDR3 nucleotides are TGTGCCAGCAGCCAAGGAGCGGGTTTAGGGCCGCAAGGCTACACCTTC. This sequence encodes CASSQGAGLGPQGYTF.

The gene calls are TRBV3-1 and TRBJ2-7; 14 nucleotides align to TRBD2. Germline V CDR1 and CDR2: LGHDT, YNNKEL (reference sequence). V lost 5 bases to trimming and J lost 2 bases; unmatched junction nucleotides: 11. The CDR3 is 18 residues long. In DNA form, the CDR3 reads TGTGCCAGCAGCGCCGGGACTAGCGGGAGCTTGAGGCCCTACGAGCAGTACTTC. It codes for CASSAGTSGSLRPYEQYF.

This sequence joins TRBV27 and TRBJ1-5, with unresolved D. This CDR3 is 15 amino acids long. V shed 5 bases and J shed 2 bases, with 13 bases lying between them. Germline values: CDR1 MNHEY, CDR2 SMNVEV (reference sequence). The CDR3 DNA reads TGTGCCAGCAGTCCTACGGGCTTTGGCAATCAGCCCCAGCATTTT. It specifies CASSPTGFGNQPQHF.

Here the CDR3 reads CASSVSVVGANVLTF. The CDR3 DNA is TGTGCCAGCAGCGTGAGCGTAGTAGGGGCCAACGTCCTGACTTTC. The V and J genes are TRBV9 and TRBJ2-6; D is undetermined. This CDR3 comprises 15 residues. Trimming pared 2 bases from V and 4 bases from J, leaving 10 bases between. Germline CDR1 is SGDLS and CDR2 is YYNGEE.

This clonotype has a single count. The gene calls are TRBV7-9 and TRBJ2-7; D perhaps matches TRBD1 (6 bases). Germline V gene data show CDR1 as SEHNR and CDR2 as FQNEAQ (reference sequence). V dropped 4 bases and J dropped 5 bases, with 12 bases sitting between them. CDR3 size: 13 residues. CDR3 amino acids: CASSSRGDNEQYF. The CDR3 nucleotides are TGTGCCAGCAGCTCGAGAGGGGACAACGAGCAGTACTTC.

Only one count was recorded for this clonotype. The J gene is TRBJ1-2, the V gene TRBV14, with unresolved D. CDR3 length equals 14 residues. Germline V gene lookup returns CDR1 SGHDN and CDR2 FVKESK. V dropped 0 bases and J dropped 3 bases, with 8 bases sitting between them. The CDR3 DNA reads TGTGCCAGCAGCCAAGATTTCCCCTACTATGGCTACACCTTC. It encodes CASSQDFPYYGYTF.

The chain uses TRBV3-1 and TRBJ2-1; D perhaps matches TRBD1 (6 bases). From germline, CDR1 is LGHDT and CDR2 YNNKEL (reference sequence). V was shortened by 1 base and J by 8 bases, with 18 bases between the two germline ends. This CDR3 comprises 16 residues. CDR3 bases: TGTGCCAGCAGCCAAGGAGGGGGAGTCGGTTCCGATGAGCAGTTCTTC. Its protein product is CASSQGGGVGSDEQFF.

J is TRBJ1-4 and V is TRBV2; 7 nucleotides agree with TRBD1. Trimming cost V 7 bases and J 6 bases; bases outside gene matches: 8. The CDR3 runs 14 residues. From germline, CDR1 is SNHLY and CDR2 FYNNEI. CDR3 in amino acids: CASTRGAGDEKLFF. The CDR3 coding sequence is TGTGCCAGCACCAGGGGGGCAGGGGATGAAAAACTGTTTTTT.

The V and J genes are TRBV7-8 and TRBJ1-1; D remains unclear. Per the germline V gene, CDR1 is SGHVS and CDR2 is FQNEAQ. The CDR3 has 14 residues. Trimming pared 5 bases from V and 0 bases from J, leaving 10 bases between. The CDR3 DNA reads as TGTGCCAGCAGCCCTGGTACATTGAACACTGAAGCTTTCTTT. Translated: CASSPGTLNTEAFF. Full variable domain (outside the CDR3, taken from reference TRBV7-8 and TRBJ1-1): GAGVSQSPRYKVAKRGQDVALRCDPISGHVSLFWYQQALGQGPEFLTYFQNEAQLDKSGLPSDRFFAERPEGSVSTLKIQRTQQEDSAVYLCASSPGTLNTEAFFGQGTRLTVV.

This sequence joins TRBV5-6 and TRBJ2-3; D may be TRBD1 (5 bases). V was cut by 1 base and J by 2 bases, with 11 bases left in between. Germline V gives CDR1 SGHDT, CDR2 YYEEEE. There are 15 residues in the CDR3. The DNA of the CDR3 is TGTGCCAGCAGCTTGCTCCCGACAGTCACAGATACGCAGTATTTT. This gives the protein CASSLLPTVTDTQYF.

In this sample, this clonotype turned up once. This sequence joins TRBV29-1 and TRBJ1-2; D gene unclear. V was clipped by 4 bases and J by 2 bases, with 8 bases between them. The CDR3 covers 12 residues. Germline CDR1 SQVTM, CDR2 ANQGSEA. The CDR3 region has the DNA TGCAGCGTTGTTCTGGGGAACTATGGCTACACCTTC. Amino acid sequence: CSVVLGNYGYTF.

CDR3 region: CASSLYPPSSTGELFF. DNA of the CDR3: TGTGCCAGCAGCTTATACCCCCCCAGTAGCACCGGGGAGCTGTTTTTT. The chain is built from TRBV7-9 and TRBJ2-2, with unresolved D. V was shortened by 2 bases and J by 4 bases, with 14 bases between the two germline ends. The CDR3 is made up of 16 amino acids. Germline V gene data show CDR1 as SEHNR and CDR2 as FQNEAQ (reference sequence).

V usage is TRBV19 and J usage is TRBJ2-3; D is unresolved. The CDR3 consists of 16 residues. Germline CDR1 LNHDA, CDR2 SQIVND (reference sequence). V gave up 5 bases and J gave up 0 bases, with 15 bases separating them. The CDR3 DNA reads TGTGCCAGTAGTCTACGTCAGGACCGGAGCACAGATACGCAGTATTTT. It specifies CASSLRQDRSTDTQYF.

The chain uses TRBV15 and TRBJ2-3; D is unclear. This CDR3 has 13 residues. V shed 3 bases and J shed 4 bases, with 8 bases lying between them. In germline, CDR1 is LNHNV, CDR2 YYDKDF (reference sequence). As DNA, the CDR3 is TGTGCCACCAGCAGGACCCCATCAGATACGCAGTATTTT. Amino acid sequence: CATSRTPSDTQYF. Looking up the rest from reference TRBV15 and TRBJ2-3 gives the full variable domain: DAMVIQNPRYQVTQFGKPVTLSCSQTLNHNVMYWYQQKSSQAPKLLFHYYDKDFNNEADTPDNFQSRRPNTSFCFLDIRSPGLGDTAMYLCATSRTPSDTQYFGPGTRLTVL.

The chain combines TRBV20-1 with TRBJ2-5; TRBD1 matches at 9 bases. The CDR3 is 15 amino acids. The germline V gene has CDR1 DFQATT and CDR2 SNEGSKA (reference sequence). After removal of 5 bases from V and 2 bases from J, the junction contained 9 bases not matched to a gene. CDR3 protein: CSAGDREAVQETQYF. In DNA form, the CDR3 reads TGCAGTGCTGGGGACAGGGAGGCCGTACAAGAGACCCAGTACTTC.

The J gene is TRBJ2-6, the V gene TRBV23-1; the D is unclear. TRBV23-1 is an ORF; its function is uncertain. The germline V and J ends were trimmed by 4 bases and 0 bases, with 7 bases remaining between them. The CDR3 has 15 residues. CDR3 nucleotide sequence: TGCGCCAGCAGTCGCTGCTCCTCTGGGGCCAACGTCCTGACTTTC. Protein product: CASSRCSSGANVLTF.

The chain couples TRBV5-1 to TRBJ2-7; 9 bases match TRBD1. J lost 4 bases, V lost 3 bases, and 5 bases had no gene match. This CDR3 is 14 amino acids long. Germline-derived CDR1 and CDR2 are SGHRS and YFSETQ. The CDR3 loop is CASSWGQGFYEQYF. The CDR3 bases are TGCGCCAGCAGCTGGGGACAGGGTTTTTACGAGCAGTACTTC. The full variable domain, rest sourced from reference TRBV5-1 and TRBJ2-7, is KAGVTQTPRYLIKTRGQQVTLSCSPISGHRSVSWYQQTPGQGLQFLFEYFSETQRNKGNFPGRFSGRQFSNSRSEMNVSTLELGDSALYLCASSWGQGFYEQYFGPGTRLTVT.

The table lists this clonotype with a count of one. The genes are TRBV12-3 or TRBV12-4 and TRBJ2-5; TRBD2 might be the D (6 bases). CDR3 size: 14 residues. Trimming cost V 5 bases and J 0 bases, with 10 bases left between them. CDR3 coding DNA: TGTGCCAGCAGTGAGCGGGCCTACCAAGAGACCCAGTACTTC. This encodes CASSERAYQETQYF.

The rearrangement links TRBV12-3 or TRBV12-4 to TRBJ2-3; D remains ambiguous. The CDR3 covers 12 residues. V dropped 4 bases and J dropped 2 bases, with 4 bases sitting between them. CDR3 in amino acids: CASSSHTDTQYF. The CDR3 DNA is TGTGCCAGCAGTTCCCACACAGATACGCAGTATTTT.

This clonotype appeared once. The gene calls are TRBV6-6 and TRBJ2-7; unclear D gene. CDR1 is MNHNY and CDR2 is SVGAGI in the germline V gene (reference sequence). This CDR3 is built from 12 residues. The V end was cut by 2 bases, the J end by 5 bases, with 7 bases between. The CDR3 reads CASSYPAHEQYF. CDR3 nucleotides: TGTGCCAGCAGTTACCCCGCCCACGAGCAGTACTTC.

The rearrangement links TRBV6-2 or TRBV6-3 to TRBJ2-5, with a weak D call TRBD2 (6 bases). V lost 2 bases to trimming and J lost 5 bases, with 18 bases between them. The germline gives CDR1 MNHEY, CDR2 SVGEGT. The CDR3 has 16 residues. CDR3 amino acids: CASSYGDSSGRETQYF. The CDR3 region has the DNA TGTGCCAGCAGTTACGGGGACTCCTCCGGACGGGAGACCCAGTACTTC.

This clonotype was observed once. The genes are TRBV27 and TRBJ2-7; maybe TRBD1 (6 bases). The CDR3 totals 13 residues. Germline assignment: CDR1 MNHEY and CDR2 SMNVEV (reference sequence). V was cut by 2 bases and J by 3 bases, with 8 bases left in between. The CDR3 here is CASSLHRDYEQYF. CDR3 in DNA: TGTGCCAGCAGTTTACACAGGGACTACGAGCAGTACTTC.

This chain links TRBV12-3 or TRBV12-4 with TRBJ2-7, with D possibly being TRBD2 (5 bases). The CDR3 is 14 residues long. Trimming took 5 bases from V and 0 from J, leaving 11 bases between them. The CDR3 loop is CASSTPGYSYEQYF. CDR3 in DNA: TGTGCCAGCAGTACCCCGGGGTACTCCTACGAGCAGTACTTC.

The chain uses TRBV7-2 and TRBJ2-1; TRBD2 matches 7 bases. V shed 0 bases, J shed 16 bases, and the junction held 6 bases outside the gene matches. The CDR3 runs to 12 residues. Germline loops: CDR1 SGHTA, CDR2 FQGNSA. The CDR3 DNA reads as TGTGCCAGCAGCTTAGCGGGGGGGAATAGCTTCTTC. Translation: CASSLAGGNSFF.

The V gene is TRBV14, the J gene TRBJ2-4; 9 bases match TRBD1. CDR1 and CDR2 (germline): SGHDN, FVKESK. The CDR3 runs 20 residues. With 4 bases clipped from V and 0 bases from J, the junction kept 16 bases outside the gene matches. The CDR3 DNA reads as TGTGCCAGCAGCCGGAACGCCGGGACAGGGAAGGGTCTAGCCAAAAACATTCAGTACTTC. Protein sequence: CASSRNAGTGKGLAKNIQYF.

The V gene is TRBV28, the J gene TRBJ2-2; D remains ambiguous. This CDR3 is 14 amino acids long. Trimming removed 3 bases from V and 6 bases from J, with 11 bases in between. Looked up from germline, CDR1 is MDHEN and CDR2 is SYDVKM. This CDR3 is CASSFSPGAGELFF. DNA of the CDR3: TGTGCCAGCAGTTTTTCCCCAGGCGCCGGGGAGCTGTTTTTT.

The chain has TRBV2 and TRBJ1-5; D is perhaps TRBD1 (6 bases). The CDR3 runs to 16 residues. The germline gives CDR1 SNHLY, CDR2 FYNNEI. V was pared by 8 bases and J by 3 bases, with 20 bases between. CDR3 protein: CASGHWGQGYNQPQHF. Here the CDR3 DNA reads TGTGCCAGCGGACACTGGGGGCAGGGTTACAATCAGCCCCAGCATTTT.

The chain combines TRBV15 with TRBJ2-5, with unresolved D. CDR3 length: 14 residues. Germline lookup yields CDR1 LNHNV and CDR2 YYDKDF (reference sequence). V was cut by 0 bases and J by 5 bases, with 10 bases left in between. In DNA, the CDR3 is TGTGCCACCAGCAGAGACAGTCGCGCCGAGACCCAGTACTTC. Translated: CATSRDSRAETQYF.

This clonotype came up once. The chain links TRBV3-1 to TRBJ1-2, with TRBD1 as a possible D gene (6 bases). The CDR3 loop spans 20 amino acids. Germline V gene sequence: CDR1 LGHDT, CDR2 YNNKEL (reference sequence). V was trimmed by 0 bases and J by 8 bases, leaving 31 bases between them. The CDR3, as DNA: TGTGCCAGCAGCCAAGAAGGCGGTGTGGTACAGGGTAAACCCGATGTAGGCTACACCTTC. Its translation is CASSQEGGVVQGKPDVGYTF.